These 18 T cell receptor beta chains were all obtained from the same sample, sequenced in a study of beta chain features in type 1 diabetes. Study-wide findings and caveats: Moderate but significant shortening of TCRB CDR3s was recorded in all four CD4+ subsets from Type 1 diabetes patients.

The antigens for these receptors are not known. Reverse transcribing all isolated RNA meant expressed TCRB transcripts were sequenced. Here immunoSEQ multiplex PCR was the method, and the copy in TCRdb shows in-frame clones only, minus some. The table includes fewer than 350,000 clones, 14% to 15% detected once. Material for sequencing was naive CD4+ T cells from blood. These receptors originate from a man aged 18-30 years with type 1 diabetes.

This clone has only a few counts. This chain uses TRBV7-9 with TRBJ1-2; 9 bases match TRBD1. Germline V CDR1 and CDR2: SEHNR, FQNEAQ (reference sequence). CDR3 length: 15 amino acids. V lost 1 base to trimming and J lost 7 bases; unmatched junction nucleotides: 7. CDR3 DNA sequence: TGTGCCAGCAGCTTAGTAGGGACAGGGACAGCTGGCTACACCTTC. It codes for CASSLVGTGTAGYTF.

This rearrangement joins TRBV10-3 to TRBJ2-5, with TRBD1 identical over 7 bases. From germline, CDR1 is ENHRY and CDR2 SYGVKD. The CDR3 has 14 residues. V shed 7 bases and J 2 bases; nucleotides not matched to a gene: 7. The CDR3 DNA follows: TGTGCCATCAATGGACCGACAGGGCAAGAGACCCAGTACTTC. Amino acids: CAINGPTGQETQYF.

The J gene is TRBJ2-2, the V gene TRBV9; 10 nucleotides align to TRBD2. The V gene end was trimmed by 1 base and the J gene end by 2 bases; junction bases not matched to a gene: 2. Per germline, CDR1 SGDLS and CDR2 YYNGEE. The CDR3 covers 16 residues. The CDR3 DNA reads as TGTGCCAGCAGCGTAATAGCGGGGGGCAACACCGGGGAGCTGTTTTTT. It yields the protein CASSVIAGGNTGELFF.

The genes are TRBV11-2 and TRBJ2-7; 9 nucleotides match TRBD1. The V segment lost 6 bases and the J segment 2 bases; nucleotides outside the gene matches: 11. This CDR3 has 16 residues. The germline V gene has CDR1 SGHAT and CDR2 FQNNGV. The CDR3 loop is CASSYPHRGLPYEQYF. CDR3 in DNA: TGTGCCAGCAGTTACCCTCACAGGGGGCTCCCCTACGAGCAGTACTTC.

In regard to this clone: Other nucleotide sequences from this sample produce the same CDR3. The CDR3 DNA follows: TGTGCCAGCAGGGCCGACAGGGCCTACGAGCAGTACTTC. Translation: CASRADRAYEQYF. The chain links TRBV2 to TRBJ2-7, with 7 bases that match TRBD1. V lost 6 bases to trimming and J lost 2 bases; unmatched junction nucleotides: 4. The CDR3 contains 13 residues. Germline-derived CDR1 and CDR2 are SNHLY and FYNNEI.

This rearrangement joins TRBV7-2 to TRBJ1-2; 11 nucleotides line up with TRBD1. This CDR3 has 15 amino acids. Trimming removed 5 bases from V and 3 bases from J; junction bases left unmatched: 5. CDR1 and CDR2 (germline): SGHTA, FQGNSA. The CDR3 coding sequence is TGTGCCAGCAGCCCCGGGACAGGGGGAGACTATGGCTACACCTTC. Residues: CASSPGTGGDYGYTF.

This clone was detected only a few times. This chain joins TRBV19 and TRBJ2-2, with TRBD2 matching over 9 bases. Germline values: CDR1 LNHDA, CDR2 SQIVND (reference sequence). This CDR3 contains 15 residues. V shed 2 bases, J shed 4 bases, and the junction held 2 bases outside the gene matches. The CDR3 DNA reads TGTGCCAGTAGTATACGGCGGGAGGGCACCGGGGAGCTGTTTTTT. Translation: CASSIRREGTGELFF. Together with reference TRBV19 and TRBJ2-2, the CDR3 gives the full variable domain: DGGITQSPKYLFRKEGQNVTLSCEQNLNHDAMYWYRQDPGQGLRLIYYSQIVNDFQKGDIAEGYSVSREKKESFPLTVTSAQKNPTAFYLCASSIRREGTGELFFGEGSRLTVL.

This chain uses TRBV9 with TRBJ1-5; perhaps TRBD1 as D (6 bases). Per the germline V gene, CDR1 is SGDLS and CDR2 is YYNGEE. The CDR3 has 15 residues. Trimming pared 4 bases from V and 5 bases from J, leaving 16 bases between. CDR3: CASSSRGGLDQPQHF. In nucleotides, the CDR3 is TGTGCCAGCAGCTCCCGTGGGGGCCTGGATCAGCCCCAGCATTTT.

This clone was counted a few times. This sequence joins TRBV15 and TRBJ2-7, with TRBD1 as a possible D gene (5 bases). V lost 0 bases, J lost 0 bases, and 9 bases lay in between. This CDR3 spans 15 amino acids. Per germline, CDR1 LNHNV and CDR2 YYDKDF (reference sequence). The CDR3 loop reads CATSRDLTDSYEQYF. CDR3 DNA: TGTGCCACCAGCAGAGATTTGACAGACTCCTACGAGCAGTACTTC.

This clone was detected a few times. The CDR3 loop is CASSHPGAGKVYEQYF. For the CDR3, the DNA is TGTGCCAGCAGCCACCCGGGAGCGGGGAAAGTCTACGAGCAGTACTTC. V usage is TRBV13 and J usage is TRBJ2-7; 7 bases match TRBD2. Germline CDR1 PRHDT, CDR2 FYEKMQ (reference sequence). J was trimmed by 3 bases and V by 5 bases; bases with no gene match: 13. This CDR3 contains 16 residues.

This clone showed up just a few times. Written as DNA, the CDR3 is TGCGCCAGCAGCGGCATTACACCGAACACTGAAGCTTTCTTT. It encodes CASSGITPNTEAFF. V gene TRBV5-1 combines with J gene TRBJ1-1; D call uncertain. Germline V gene data show CDR1 as SGHRS and CDR2 as YFSETQ. Trimming removed 4 bases at V and 1 base at J, with 11 bases between. There are 14 residues in the CDR3. Complete variable domain (other parts from reference TRBV5-1 and TRBJ1-1): KAGVTQTPRYLIKTRGQQVTLSCSPISGHRSVSWYQQTPGQGLQFLFEYFSETQRNKGNFPGRFSGRQFSNSRSEMNVSTLELGDSALYLCASSGITPNTEAFFGQGTRLTVV.

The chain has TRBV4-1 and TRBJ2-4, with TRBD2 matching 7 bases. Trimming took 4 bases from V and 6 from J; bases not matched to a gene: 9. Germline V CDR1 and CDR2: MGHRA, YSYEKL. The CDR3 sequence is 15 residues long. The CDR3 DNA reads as TGCGCCAGCAGCCTCCTAGGACTAGTTGGAAACATTCAGTACTTC. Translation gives CASSLLGLVGNIQYF.

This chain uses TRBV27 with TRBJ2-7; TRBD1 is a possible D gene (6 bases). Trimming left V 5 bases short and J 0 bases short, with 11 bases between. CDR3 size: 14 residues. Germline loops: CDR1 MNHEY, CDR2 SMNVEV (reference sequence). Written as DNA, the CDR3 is TGTGCCAGCAGTCCCAAACAGGGCTCCTACGAGCAGTACTTC. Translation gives CASSPKQGSYEQYF.

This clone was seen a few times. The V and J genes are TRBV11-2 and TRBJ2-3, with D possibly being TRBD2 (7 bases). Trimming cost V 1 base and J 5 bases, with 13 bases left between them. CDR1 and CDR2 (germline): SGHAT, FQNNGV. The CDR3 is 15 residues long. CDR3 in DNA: TGTGCCAGCAGCTTAGTTGCGGGGGCGGTAGATACGCAGTATTTT. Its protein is CASSLVAGAVDTQYF.

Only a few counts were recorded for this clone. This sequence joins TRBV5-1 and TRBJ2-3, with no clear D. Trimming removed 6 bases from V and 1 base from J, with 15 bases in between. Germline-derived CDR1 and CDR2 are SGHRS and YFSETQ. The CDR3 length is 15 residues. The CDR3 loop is CASTRGTRRTDTQYF. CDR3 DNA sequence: TGCGCCAGCACCCGAGGCACCCGACGCACAGATACGCAGTATTTT.

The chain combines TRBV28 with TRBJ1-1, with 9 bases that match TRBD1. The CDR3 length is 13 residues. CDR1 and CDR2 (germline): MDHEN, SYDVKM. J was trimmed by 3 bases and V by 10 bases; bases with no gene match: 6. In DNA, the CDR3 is TGTGCCATCGAGGGACAGGGCGACACTGAAGCTTTCTTT. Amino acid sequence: CAIEGQGDTEAFF.

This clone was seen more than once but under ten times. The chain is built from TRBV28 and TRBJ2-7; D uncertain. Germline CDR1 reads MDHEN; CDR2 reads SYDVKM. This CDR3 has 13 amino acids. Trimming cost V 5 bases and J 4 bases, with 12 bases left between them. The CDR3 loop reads CASSPLFPYEQYF. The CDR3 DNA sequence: TGTGCCAGCAGTCCCCTTTTCCCTTACGAGCAGTACTTC.

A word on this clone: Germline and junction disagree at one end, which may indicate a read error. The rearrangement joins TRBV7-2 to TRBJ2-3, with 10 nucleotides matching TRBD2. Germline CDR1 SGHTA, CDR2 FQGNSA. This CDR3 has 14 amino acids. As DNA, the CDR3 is TGTGCCAGCAGCTCTCAAGCCTGGACTAGCGGTACATCTTTT. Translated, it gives CASSSQAWTSGTSF.